The rows below give T cell receptor beta chains drawn from one sample of a study of CXCR3-negative and CXCR3-positive naive CD8 T cells. TCRdb reprocessed the 5' RACE reads, keeping one entry per CDR3 protein, no DNA. The sample table includes around 50,000 distinct CDR3 sequences. The source material was naive CXCR3+ CD8+ T cells from blood. These TCRs come from a human donor in good health. Some clones in this sample may be carry-over from other donors' samples. Each CDR3 is given with its conserved first and last residue.

CDR3 length | J gene | V gene | CDR3 protein
13 | TRBJ2-7 | TRBV27 | CASSFGPRDEQYF
14 | TRBJ2-7 | TRBV20-1 | CSAFKDRVSYEQYF
14 | TRBJ1-1 | TRBV28 | CASSFAGTSTEAFF
14 | TRBJ2-5 | TRBV29-1 | CSVEDFPAWGAQYF
14 | TRBJ1-1 | TRBV7-9 | CASSLTEANTEAFF
13 | TRBJ2-7 | TRBV12-3/TRBV12-4 | CASSLGYGYEQYF
16 | TRBJ2-3 | TRBV19 | CASSIIPSGGTDTQYF
14 | TRBJ2-7 | TRBV4-1 | CASSQMPGTGEQYF
16 | TRBJ2-2 | TRBV7-3 | CASSLRREPNTGELFF
14 | TRBJ2-2 | TRBV15 | CATSTRLNTGELFF
13 | TRBJ2-7 | TRBV28 | CASSLSGGYEQYF
14 | TRBJ1-3 | TRBV29-1 | CSVEGGSSGNTIYF
15 | TRBJ2-7 | TRBV14 | CASSPATSGGSEQYF
12 | TRBJ2-7 | TRBV12-3/TRBV12-4 | CASSTLSYEQYF
14 | TRBJ1-2 | TRBV11-2 | CASSFGTDLYGYTF
12 | TRBJ1-1 | TRBV5-8 | CASSYYRAEAFF
13 | TRBJ1-5 | TRBV2 | CASKGQVNQPQHF
18 | TRBJ2-7 | TRBV4-3 | CASSQIWLGDETSYEQYF
13 | TRBJ2-3 | TRBV28 | CASEGTSTDTQYF
13 | TRBJ2-7 | TRBV29-1 | CSAATTSSYEQYF
12 | TRBJ1-1 | TRBV9 | CASSAGGFEAFF
14 | TRBJ2-7 | TRBV7-9 | CASSSTTGPYEQYF
16 | TRBJ2-7 | TRBV7-2 | CASSFLGPGTPYEQYF
14 | TRBJ2-7 | TRBV11-2 | CASSLGGWTYEQYF
14 | TRBJ2-7 | TRBV4-3 | CASSPGLAGFEQYF
17 | TRBJ2-6 | TRBV7-9 | CASSLARAVAGANVLTF
12 | TRBJ2-1 | TRBV6-4 | CATGGVLSEQFF
17 | TRBJ2-3 | TRBV2 | CASSDRTSGGAEDTQYF
14 | TRBJ2-5 | TRBV3-1 | CASSQDLRGETQYF
14 | TRBJ2-5 | TRBV12-3/TRBV12-4 | CASSPYSARETQYF
13 | TRBJ2-7 | TRBV7-6 | CASSFGGIYEQYF
17 | TRBJ2-5 | TRBV20-1 | CSARDWGLAGTQETQYF
16 | TRBJ2-3 | TRBV7-2 | CASILLPGGRTDTQYF
13 | TRBJ1-1 | TRBV5-5 | CASSLGGITEAFF
16 | TRBJ2-5 | TRBV5-1 | CASSPEVAGAPETQYF
14 | TRBJ2-1 | TRBV19 | CASSIQGRYNEQFF
15 | TRBJ2-3 | TRBV27 | CASSWLAGGTDTQYF
14 | TRBJ2-1 | TRBV7-9 | CASSLPGLYNEQFF
15 | TRBJ2-7 | TRBV27 | CASSLGFLPLYEQYF
15 | TRBJ2-2 | TRBV7-9 | CASPTRGTNTGELFF
14 | TRBJ1-1 | TRBV29-1 | CSVAKLKVDTEAFF
14 | TRBJ2-7 | TRBV7-2 | CASNTGAYLYEQYF
13 | TRBJ2-1 | TRBV24-1 | CATSDRTYNEQFF
13 | TRBJ2-1 | TRBV24-1 | CATSEGRGNEQFF
14 | TRBJ2-7 | TRBV29-1 | CSVEGTSGGHEQYF
16 | TRBJ1-5 | TRBV4-3 | CASSQDRGGSNQPQHF
16 | TRBJ2-1 | TRBV20-1 | CSARPTSWGGYNEQFF
13 | TRBJ2-2 | TRBV6-2/TRBV6-3 | CASSYIDTGELFF